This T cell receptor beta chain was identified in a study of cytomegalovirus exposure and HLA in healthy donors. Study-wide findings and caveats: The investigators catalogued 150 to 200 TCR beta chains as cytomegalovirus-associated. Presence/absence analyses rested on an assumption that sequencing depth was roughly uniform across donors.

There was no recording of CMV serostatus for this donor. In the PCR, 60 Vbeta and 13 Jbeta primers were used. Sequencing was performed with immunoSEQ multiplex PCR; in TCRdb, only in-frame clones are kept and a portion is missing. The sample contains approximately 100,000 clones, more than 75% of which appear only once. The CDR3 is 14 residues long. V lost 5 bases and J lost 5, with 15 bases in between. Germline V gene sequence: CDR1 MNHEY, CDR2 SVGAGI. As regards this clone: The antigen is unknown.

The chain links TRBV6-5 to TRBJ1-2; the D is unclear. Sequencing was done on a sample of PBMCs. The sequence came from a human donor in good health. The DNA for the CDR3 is TGTGCCAGCAGTCCGGGTCCGGTTACGTATGGCTACACCTTC. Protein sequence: CASSPGPVTYGYTF.